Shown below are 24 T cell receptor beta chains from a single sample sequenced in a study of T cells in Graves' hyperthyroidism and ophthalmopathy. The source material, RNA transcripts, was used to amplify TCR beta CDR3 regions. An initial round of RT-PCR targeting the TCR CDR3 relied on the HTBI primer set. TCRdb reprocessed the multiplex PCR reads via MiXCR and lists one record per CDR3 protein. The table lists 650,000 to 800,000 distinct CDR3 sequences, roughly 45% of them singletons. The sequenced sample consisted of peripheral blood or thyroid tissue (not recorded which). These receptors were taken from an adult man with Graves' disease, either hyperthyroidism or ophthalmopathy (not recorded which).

Here the CDR3 reads CSATHSGGLSKPQHF. The CDR3 DNA reads TGCAGTGCTACCCACTCAGGGGGCTTGTCGAAGCCCCAGCATTTT. The chain is built from TRBV20-1 and TRBJ1-5, with 8 bases matching TRBD1. CDR3 length: 15 residues. V lost 4 bases to trimming and J lost 8 bases; unmatched junction nucleotides: 13. Germline values: CDR1 DFQATT, CDR2 SNEGSKA (reference sequence).

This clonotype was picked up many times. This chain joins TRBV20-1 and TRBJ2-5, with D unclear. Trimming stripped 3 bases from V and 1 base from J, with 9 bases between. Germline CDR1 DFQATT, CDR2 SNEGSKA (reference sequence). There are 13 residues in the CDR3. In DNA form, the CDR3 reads TGCAGTGCTAGGAGGCCATCCCAAGAGACCCAGTACTTC. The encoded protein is CSARRPSQETQYF.

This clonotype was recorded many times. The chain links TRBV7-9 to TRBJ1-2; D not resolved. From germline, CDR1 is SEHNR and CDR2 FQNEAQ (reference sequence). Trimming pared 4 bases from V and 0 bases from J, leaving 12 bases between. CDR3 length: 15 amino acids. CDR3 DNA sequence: TGTGCCAGCAGCTCATCCGGGTCCGCTAACTATGGCTACACCTTC. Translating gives CASSSSGSANYGYTF.

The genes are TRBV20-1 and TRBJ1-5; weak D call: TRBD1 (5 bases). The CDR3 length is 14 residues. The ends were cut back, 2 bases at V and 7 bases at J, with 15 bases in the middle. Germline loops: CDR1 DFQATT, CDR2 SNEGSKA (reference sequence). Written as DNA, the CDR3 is TGCAGTGCTAGAAAACCCGGGGGGGAGCAGCCCCAGCATTTT. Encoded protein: CSARKPGGEQPQHF.

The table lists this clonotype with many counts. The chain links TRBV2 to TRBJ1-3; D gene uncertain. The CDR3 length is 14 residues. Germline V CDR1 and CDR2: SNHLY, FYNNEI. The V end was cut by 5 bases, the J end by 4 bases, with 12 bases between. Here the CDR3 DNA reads TGTGCCAGCAGTAAAGAGAGTGCCGGAAACACCATATATTTT. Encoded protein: CASSKESAGNTIYF.

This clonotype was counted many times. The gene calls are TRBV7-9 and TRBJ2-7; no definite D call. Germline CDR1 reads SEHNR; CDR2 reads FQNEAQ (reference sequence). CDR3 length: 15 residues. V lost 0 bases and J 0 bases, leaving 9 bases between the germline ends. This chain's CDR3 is CASSLAKGHSYEQYF. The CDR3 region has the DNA TGTGCCAGCAGCTTAGCGAAGGGCCACTCCTACGAGCAGTACTTC.

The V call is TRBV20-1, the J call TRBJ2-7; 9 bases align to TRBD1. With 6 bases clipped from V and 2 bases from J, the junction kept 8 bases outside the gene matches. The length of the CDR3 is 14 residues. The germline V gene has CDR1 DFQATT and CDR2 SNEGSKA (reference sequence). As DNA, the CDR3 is TGCAGTGCCGGGGAGGGGGACAGGGCCTACGAGCAGTACTTC. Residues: CSAGEGDRAYEQYF.

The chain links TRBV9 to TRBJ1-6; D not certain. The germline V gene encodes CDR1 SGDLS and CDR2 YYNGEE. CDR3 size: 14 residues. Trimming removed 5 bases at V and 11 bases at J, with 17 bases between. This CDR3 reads CASSETERETPLHF. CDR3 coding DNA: TGTGCCAGCAGTGAAACTGAAAGGGAGACACCCCTCCACTTT.

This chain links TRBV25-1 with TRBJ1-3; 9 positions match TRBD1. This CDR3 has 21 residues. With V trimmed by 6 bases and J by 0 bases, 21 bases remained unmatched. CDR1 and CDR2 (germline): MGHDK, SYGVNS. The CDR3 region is CASSTAHPGQGEGLSGNTIYF. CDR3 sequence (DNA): TGTGCCAGCAGCACAGCGCACCCGGGACAGGGAGAGGGCCTCTCTGGAAACACCATATATTTT. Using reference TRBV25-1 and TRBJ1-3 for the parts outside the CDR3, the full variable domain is EADIYQTPRYLVIGTGKKITLECSQTMGHDKMYWYQQDPGMELHLIHYSYGVNSTEKGDLSSESTVSRIRTEHFPLTLESARPSHTSQYLCASSTAHPGQGEGLSGNTIYFGEGSWLTVV.

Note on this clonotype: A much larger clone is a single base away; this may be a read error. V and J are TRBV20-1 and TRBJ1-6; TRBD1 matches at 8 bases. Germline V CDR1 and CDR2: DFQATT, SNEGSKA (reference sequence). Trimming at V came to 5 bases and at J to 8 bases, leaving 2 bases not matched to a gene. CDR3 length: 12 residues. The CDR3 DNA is TGCAGTGCTGGACAGGGTGATTCACCCCTCCACTTT. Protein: CSAGQGDSPLHF.

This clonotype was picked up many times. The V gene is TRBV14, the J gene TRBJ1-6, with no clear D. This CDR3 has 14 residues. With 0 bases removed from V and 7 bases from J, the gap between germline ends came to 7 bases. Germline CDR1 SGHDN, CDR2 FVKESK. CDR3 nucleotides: TGTGCCAGCAGCCAAGAGGCCCGGAATTCACCCCTCCACTTT. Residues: CASSQEARNSPLHF.

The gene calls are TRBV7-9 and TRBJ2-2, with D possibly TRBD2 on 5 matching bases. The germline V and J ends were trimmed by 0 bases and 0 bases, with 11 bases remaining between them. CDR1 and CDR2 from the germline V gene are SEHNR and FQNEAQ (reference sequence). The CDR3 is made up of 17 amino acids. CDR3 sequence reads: CASSLASGKPNTGELFF. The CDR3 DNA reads TGTGCCAGCAGCTTAGCATCGGGGAAACCGAACACCGGGGAGCTGTTTTTT.

The CDR3: CASSAGGSMVEQYF. As DNA, the CDR3 is TGTGCCAGCAGTGCCGGGGGGTCGATGGTCGAGCAGTACTTC. This chain connects TRBV2 to TRBJ2-7, with TRBD2 matching 7 bases. This CDR3 region has 14 residues. After removal of 4 bases from V and 6 bases from J, the junction contained 9 bases not matched to a gene. Germline CDR1 and CDR2: SNHLY and FYNNEI.

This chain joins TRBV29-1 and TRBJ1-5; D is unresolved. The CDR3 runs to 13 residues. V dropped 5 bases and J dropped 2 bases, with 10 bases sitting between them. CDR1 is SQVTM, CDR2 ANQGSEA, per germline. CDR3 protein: CSVKVTGNQPQHF. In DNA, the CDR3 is TGCAGCGTTAAAGTCACAGGCAATCAGCCCCAGCATTTT. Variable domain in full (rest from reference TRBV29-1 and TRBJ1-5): SAVISQKPSRDICQRGTSLTIQCQVDSQVTMMFWYRQQPGQSLTLIATANQGSEATYESGFVIDKFPISRPNLTFSTLTVSNMSPEDSSIYLCSVKVTGNQPQHFGDGTRLSIL.

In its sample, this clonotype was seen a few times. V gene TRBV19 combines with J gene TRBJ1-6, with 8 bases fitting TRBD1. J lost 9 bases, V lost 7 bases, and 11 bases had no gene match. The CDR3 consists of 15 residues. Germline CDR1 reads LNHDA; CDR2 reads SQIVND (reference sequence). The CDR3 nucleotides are TGTGCCAGTACCGAAACAGGGGGGATCGGTTCACCCCTCCACTTT. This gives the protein CASTETGGIGSPLHF.

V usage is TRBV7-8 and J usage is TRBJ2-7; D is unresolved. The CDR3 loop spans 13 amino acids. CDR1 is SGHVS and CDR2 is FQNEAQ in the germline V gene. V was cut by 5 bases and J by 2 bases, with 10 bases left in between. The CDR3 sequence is CASSPAPTYEQYF. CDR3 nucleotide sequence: TGTGCCAGCAGCCCAGCACCTACCTACGAGCAGTACTTC.

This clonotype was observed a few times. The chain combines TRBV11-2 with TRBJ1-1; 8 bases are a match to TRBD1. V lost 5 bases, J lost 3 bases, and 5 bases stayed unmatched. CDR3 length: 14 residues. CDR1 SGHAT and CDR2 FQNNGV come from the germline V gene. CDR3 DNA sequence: TGTGCCAGCAGCCAAAACAGGGGGTACACTGAAGCTTTCTTT. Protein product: CASSQNRGYTEAFF.

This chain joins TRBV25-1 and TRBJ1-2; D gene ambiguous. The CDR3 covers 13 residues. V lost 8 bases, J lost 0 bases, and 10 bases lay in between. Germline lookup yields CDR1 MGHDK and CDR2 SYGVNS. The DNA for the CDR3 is TGTGCCAGCGTTGAAGAAGCTAACTATGGCTACACCTTC. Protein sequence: CASVEEANYGYTF.

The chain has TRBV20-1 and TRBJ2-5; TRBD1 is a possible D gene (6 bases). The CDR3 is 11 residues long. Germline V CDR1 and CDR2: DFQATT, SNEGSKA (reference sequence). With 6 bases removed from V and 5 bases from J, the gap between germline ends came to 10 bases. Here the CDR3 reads CSAATGETQYF. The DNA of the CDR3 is TGCAGTGCAGCTACAGGGGAGACCCAGTACTTC.

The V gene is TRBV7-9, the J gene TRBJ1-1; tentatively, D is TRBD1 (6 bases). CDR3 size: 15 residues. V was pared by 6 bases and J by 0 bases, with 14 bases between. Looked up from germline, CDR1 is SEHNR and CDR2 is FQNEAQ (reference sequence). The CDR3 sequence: CASSVDRRMNTEAFF. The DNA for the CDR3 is TGTGCCAGCAGTGTAGACAGGAGGATGAACACTGAAGCTTTCTTT.

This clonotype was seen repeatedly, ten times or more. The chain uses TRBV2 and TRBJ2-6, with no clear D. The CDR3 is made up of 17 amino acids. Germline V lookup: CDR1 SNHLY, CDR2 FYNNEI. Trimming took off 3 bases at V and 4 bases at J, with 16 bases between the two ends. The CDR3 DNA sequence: TGTGCCAGCAGTGATGGATTTGGCTCTTCCGGGGCCAACGTCCTGACTTTC. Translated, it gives CASSDGFGSSGANVLTF.

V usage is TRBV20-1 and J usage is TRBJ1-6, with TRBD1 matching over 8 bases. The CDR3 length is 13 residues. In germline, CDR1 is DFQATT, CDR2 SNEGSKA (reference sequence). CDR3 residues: CSPRTGINSPLHF. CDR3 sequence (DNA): TGCAGCCCTAGGACAGGGATCAATTCACCCCTCCACTTT.

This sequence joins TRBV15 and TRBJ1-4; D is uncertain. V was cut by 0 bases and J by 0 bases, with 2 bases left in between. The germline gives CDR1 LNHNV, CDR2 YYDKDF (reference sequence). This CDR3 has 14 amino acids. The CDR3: CATSREATNEKLFF. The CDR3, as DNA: TGTGCCACCAGCAGAGAGGCAACTAATGAAAAACTGTTTTTT.

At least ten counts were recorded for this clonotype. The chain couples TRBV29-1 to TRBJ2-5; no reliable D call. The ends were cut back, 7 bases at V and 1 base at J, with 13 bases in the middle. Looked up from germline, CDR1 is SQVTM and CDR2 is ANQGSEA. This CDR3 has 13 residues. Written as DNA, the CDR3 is TGCAGCGCACACAGCCCGAGCCAAGAGACCCAGTACTTC. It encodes CSAHSPSQETQYF.